This TCR beta chain was identified during a study of cytomegalovirus exposure and HLA in healthy donors. Whole-study results and caveats: TCR beta chain V- and J-gene trimming was linked, in a later analysis, to a missense variant in DCLRE1C. Most of the CMV-associated TCR beta chains (in a later analysis) appeared to be HLA-restricted. Excluded were some V segments that proved indistinguishable, including TRBV6-2 and TRBV6-3.

Of note for this clone: Its cognate antigen is unknown.

Germline CDR1 and CDR2: MDHEN and SYDVKM. The CDR3 covers 15 residues. The junction had 5 bases not matched to a gene; V was cut back by 7 bases and J by 2 bases. The PCR used 60 Vbeta and 13 Jbeta primers. The repertoire was sequenced with immunoSEQ multiplex PCR; TCRdb's copy has only in-frame clones and lacks some. Found here are around 150,000 clones, over 70% of them singletons; the top ten hold more than 1.1%. Unrecorded immune exposure was likely among donors, who were nominally healthy when sampled. The V and J genes are TRBV28 and TRBJ2-6; 7 bases are a match to TRBD2. This sequence was found in a woman aged 25 to 45 in good health and CMV-seronegative. Sequencing was performed on PBMCs. The CDR3 region has the DNA TGTGCCAGCACCCCGGGGGGTGCTGGGGCCAACGTCCTGACTTTC. It specifies CASTPGGAGANVLTF.